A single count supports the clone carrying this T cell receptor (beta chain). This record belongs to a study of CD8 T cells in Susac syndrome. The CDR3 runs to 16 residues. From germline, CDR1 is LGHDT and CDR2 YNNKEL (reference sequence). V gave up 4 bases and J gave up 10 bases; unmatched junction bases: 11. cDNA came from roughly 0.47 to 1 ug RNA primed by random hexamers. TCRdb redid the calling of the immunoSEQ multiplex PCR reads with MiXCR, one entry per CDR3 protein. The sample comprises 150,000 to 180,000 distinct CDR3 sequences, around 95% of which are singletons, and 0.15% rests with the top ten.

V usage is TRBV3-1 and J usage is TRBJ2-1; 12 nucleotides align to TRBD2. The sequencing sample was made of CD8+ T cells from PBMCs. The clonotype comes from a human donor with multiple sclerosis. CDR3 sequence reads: CASSPRASGGAWEQFF. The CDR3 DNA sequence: TGTGCCAGCAGCCCGCGGGCTAGCGGGGGGGCATGGGAGCAGTTCTTC.